The next 21 T cell receptor beta chains were all read from a single sample in a study of tumor-infiltrating lymphocytes in primary liver carcinoma (dated by TCRdb to 2017 to 2019). Sequenced on an Illumina HiSeq 2500. A constant-region primer and ProtoScript II reverse transcriptase were used to reverse-transcribe TCRbeta-specific cDNA from 500 ng total RNA. Three nested multiplex PCR rounds, following a slightly modified ARM-PCR procedure, were used to build the TCRbeta libraries. Multiplex TRBV1-TRBV30 forward primers and a Cbeta reverse primer were used in the first two PCR rounds, each of which was run for approximately 10 cycles. The public reads were quality trimmed at Q25 with fastp and then assembled into clones with MiXCR by TCRdb, keeping productive beta chains. Each CDR3 protein appears once, grouped with its most common genes and DNA. The sample table records 75,000 to 80,000 distinct CDR3 sequences; about 75% of these occur just once. The ten biggest clones cover approximately 26% of the sample.

Without any cell sorting, total RNA and DNA were extracted together from around 20-30 mg of bulk tissue using the AllPrep DNA/RNA mini kit. The sample was tumor-adjacent normal liver tissue. Source of these receptors: a man aged 40-49 years with primary liver carcinoma and hepatitis B virus infection.

This clonotype was seen many times. The V gene is TRBV6-5, the J gene TRBJ1-2, with 9 positions matching TRBD1. Germline V gene data show CDR1 as MNHEY and CDR2 as SVGAGI. The CDR3 totals 13 residues. J was trimmed by 8 bases and V by 6 bases; bases with no gene match: 7. CDR3 sequence: CASSPQGAVGYTF. In nucleotides, the CDR3 is TGTGCCAGCAGCCCACAGGGGGCGGTCGGCTACACCTTC.

Concerning this clonotype: This sequence may be a read error, since a much larger clone differs from it by one base. The chain carries TRBV5-1 and TRBJ2-7; 9 nucleotides match TRBD2. Germline values: CDR1 SGHRS, CDR2 YFSETQ. This CDR3 has 16 amino acids. The V gene end was trimmed by 3 bases and the J gene end by 2 bases; junction bases not matched to a gene: 9. Written as DNA, the CDR3 is TGCGCCAGCAGCTCGGGAGTAGCGGGAGCCGCCTACGAGCAGTACTTC. Translation: CASSSGVAGAAYEQYF.

This clonotype was recorded many times. The rearrangement joins TRBV6-1 to TRBJ2-6; D gene ambiguous. Between the trimmed V and J ends, which lost 6 bases and 0 bases, there was a span of 9 bases. Germline V gene lookup returns CDR1 MNHNS and CDR2 SASEGT. CDR3 length equals 15 residues. As DNA, the CDR3 is TGTGCCAGCAGCCCCTGGGCCTCTGGGGCCAACGTCCTGACTTTC. It translates to CASSPWASGANVLTF.

The chain joins TRBV24-1 to TRBJ1-5; possible D gene TRBD1, 6 bases. V lost 4 bases and J lost 7, with 13 bases in between. CDR3 size: 14 residues. The V gene's germline CDR1 is KGHDR and CDR2 SFDVKD. CDR3 DNA: TGTGCCACCAGTGACCGGGACATGGGACAGCCCCAGCATTTT. This encodes CATSDRDMGQPQHF.

The chain links TRBV29-1 to TRBJ2-3; D is possibly TRBD2 (5 bases). CDR1 is SQVTM, CDR2 ANQGSEA, per germline. CDR3 length: 14 amino acids. V gave up 8 bases and J gave up 6 bases, with 21 bases separating them. The CDR3, as DNA: TGCAGCTTCGTATCTGGAGGTAGTGGTGATACGCAGTATTTT. The encoded protein is CSFVSGGSGDTQYF.

This clonotype showed up many times. The rearrangement uses TRBV11-2 and TRBJ2-3; maybe TRBD1 (5 bases). CDR3 size: 13 residues. V was shortened by 0 bases and J by 6 bases, with 7 bases between the two germline ends. The germline gives CDR1 SGHAT, CDR2 FQNNGV. The CDR3 region is CASSLDRADTQYF. In nucleotides, the CDR3 is TGTGCCAGCAGCTTAGACAGGGCTGATACGCAGTATTTT.

As regards this clonotype: The junction does not match germline at one end; this may be a read error. The CDR3 nucleotides read TGTGCAAGCAGCATCGTGGGCGAGTACACCGGGGAGCTGTTTTTT. Amino acid sequence: CASSIVGEYTGELFF. This sequence joins TRBV7-9 and TRBJ2-2; no clear D gene. Germline lookup yields CDR1 SEHNR and CDR2 FQNEAQ (reference sequence). The CDR3 is made up of 15 amino acids.

Notes on this clonotype: This likely comes from a read error, as the CDR3 has no conserved phenylalanine or tryptophan at its end. This sequence joins TRBV11-2 and TRBJ2-1; TRBD1 matches at 11 bases. The CDR3 extends over 16 amino acids. V shed 4 bases, J shed 8 bases, and the junction held 10 bases outside the gene matches. Germline V CDR1 and CDR2: SGHAT, FQNNGV. CDR3 DNA: TGTGCCAGCAGCTCGGGGACAGGGGGTTTCTTCGATGAGCAGTTCCTC. This translates into CASSSGTGGFFDEQFL.

Comment on this clonotype: The junction does not match germline at one end; this may be a read error. This chain links TRBV4-2 with TRBJ2-2; 10 bases agree with TRBD2. This CDR3 has 16 residues. Germline V gene data show CDR1 as LGHNA and CDR2 as YNFKEQ. The CDR3 loop is CASRQDRLAGTGELFF. The DNA of the CDR3 is TGCGCCAGCAGACAAGATCGACTAGCGGGCACCGGGGAACTGTTTTTT.

V gene TRBV5-4 combines with J gene TRBJ1-6; the D gene is possibly TRBD1 (6 bases). The CDR3 length is 14 residues. Germline V CDR1 and CDR2: SGHNT, YYREEE (reference sequence). V was shortened by 1 base and J by 8 bases, with 10 bases between the two germline ends. The CDR3 region is CASSLSRGYSPLHF. CDR3 sequence (DNA): TGTGCCAGCAGCTTGTCCAGGGGCTATTCACCCCTCCACTTT.

The chain uses TRBV11-2 and TRBJ2-7, with no clear D. V was cut by 6 bases and J by 12 bases, with 21 bases left in between. CDR1 is SGHAT and CDR2 is FQNNGV in the germline V gene. The CDR3 consists of 13 residues. In nucleotides, the CDR3 is TGTGCCAGCAGTTTTGATGGCTCCTACGAACGGTACTTC. It translates to CASSFDGSYERYF.

A remark on this clonotype: One end of the junction fails to match germline, which may point to a read error. The genes are TRBV7-9 and TRBJ2-5; the D is unclear. The CDR3 consists of 11 residues. Germline assignment: CDR1 SEHNR and CDR2 FQNEAQ (reference sequence). CDR3 DNA: TGTGCCAGAAGCCTGAAAGAGACCCAGTGCTTC. It translates to CARSLKETQCF.

Only one count was recorded for this clonotype. V gene TRBV30 combines with J gene TRBJ1-3, with 7 nucleotides matching TRBD1. This CDR3 spans 14 amino acids. In germline, CDR1 is GTSNPN, CDR2 SVGIG (reference sequence). V lost 5 bases, J lost 3 bases, and 7 bases stayed unmatched. CDR3 sequence (DNA): TGTGCCTGGTTAGGGGGCAGTTTTGGAAACACCATATATTTT. This translates into CAWLGGSFGNTIYF.

This clonotype was recorded many times. The genes are TRBV12-3 or TRBV12-4 and TRBJ2-7, with TRBD2 matching over 8 bases. The J segment lost 6 bases and the V segment lost 6 bases, leaving 10 bases of the junction unmatched. The CDR3 is 14 amino acids. The CDR3 bases are TGTGCCAGCAGGCCCGGGACTAGAGCTGCCGAGCAGTACTTC. It encodes CASRPGTRAAEQYF.

The rearrangement uses TRBV29-1 and TRBJ2-1; D is unclear. The germline V gene has CDR1 SQVTM and CDR2 ANQGSEA. Trimming took 6 bases from V and 13 from J, leaving 31 bases between them. This CDR3 is 16 amino acids long. CDR3 protein: CSVATLRPWSRQVQFF. CDR3 sequence (DNA): TGCAGCGTCGCCACACTTCGGCCCTGGTCCCGTCAAGTACAGTTCTTC.

Details on this clonotype: Without the conserved terminal phenylalanine or tryptophan, this CDR3 likely stems from a read error. The chain links TRBV10-3 to TRBJ2-3; TRBD2 is a possible D gene (6 bases). The V and J ends lost 8 bases and 0 bases respectively, with 12 bases between them. This CDR3 region has 14 residues. Looked up from germline, CDR1 is ENHRY and CDR2 is SYGVKD. The CDR3 here is CAIGAGTSTDTQYY. The DNA of the CDR3 is TGTGCCATCGGGGCAGGGACTAGCACAGATACGCAGTATTAT.

In the case of this clonotype: One end of the junction is discordant with germline, which a read error may explain. V and J are TRBV6-1 and TRBJ2-5; TRBD1 aligns across 12 bases. Germline assignment: CDR1 MNHNS and CDR2 SASEGT. This CDR3 region has 15 residues. The CDR3 is CASRRDRGRIETHYF. The CDR3 DNA is TGTGCCAGCAGGAGGGACAGGGGGCGCATAGAGACCCACTACTTC.

As to this clonotype: The CDR3 carries no conserved terminal phenylalanine or tryptophan, so it likely arises from a read error. J is TRBJ2-1 and V is TRBV6-1, with TRBD2 matching 8 bases. Per germline, CDR1 MNHNS and CDR2 SASEGT. The CDR3 sequence is 17 residues long. V was pared by 10 bases and J by 3 bases, with 17 bases of the junction left unmatched. CDR3 bases: TGTGCCAACAGCCCCTTTTCGGCGGGAGGAGGCTACAATGAGCAGTTCATC. Protein product: CANSPFSAGGGYNEQFI.

Turning to this clonotype: As the CDR3 is not closed by the conserved phenylalanine or tryptophan, this likely results from a read error. The DNA is left out, because the CDR3 cannot be placed on it with certainty; the CDR3 is given as TCRdb lists it. J is TRBJ2-3 and V is TRBV6-5; the table assigns TRBD1, which was not confirmed against the DNA. The CDR3 adds up to 14 amino acids, both ends counted. Germline loops: CDR1 MNHEY, CDR2 SVGAGI. CDR3 sequence: CASSYRDRSDTLYL.

This clonotype has only a few counts. The rearrangement joins TRBV11-2 to TRBJ2-3, with no clear D. The germline V and J ends were trimmed by 4 bases and 6 bases, with 11 bases remaining between them. The germline gives CDR1 SGHAT, CDR2 FQNNGV. CDR3 length equals 13 residues. This chain's CDR3 is CASSSITADTQYF. CDR3 bases: TGTGCCAGCAGCTCCATCACGGCGGATACGCAGTATTTT.

This clonotype is a singleton in its sample. A junction end diverges from the germline sequence, so it may reflect a read error. The chain links TRBV6-6 to TRBJ2-2; tentative D call: TRBD2 (5 bases). This CDR3 region has 13 residues. Germline values: CDR1 MNHNY, CDR2 SVGAGI (reference sequence). This chain's CDR3 is CASSYLGPGELLF. CDR3 bases: TGTGCCAGCAGTTACCTAGGTCCCGGGGAGCTGCTTTTC.